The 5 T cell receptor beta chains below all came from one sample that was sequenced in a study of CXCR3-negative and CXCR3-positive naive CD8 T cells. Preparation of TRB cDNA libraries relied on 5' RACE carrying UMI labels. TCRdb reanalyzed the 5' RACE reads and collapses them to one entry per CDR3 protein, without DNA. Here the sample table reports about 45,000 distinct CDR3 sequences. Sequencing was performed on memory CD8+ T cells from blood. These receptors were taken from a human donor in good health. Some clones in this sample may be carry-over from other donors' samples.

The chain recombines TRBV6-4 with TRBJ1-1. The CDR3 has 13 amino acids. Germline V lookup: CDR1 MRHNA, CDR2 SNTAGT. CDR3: CASSDGENTEAFF.

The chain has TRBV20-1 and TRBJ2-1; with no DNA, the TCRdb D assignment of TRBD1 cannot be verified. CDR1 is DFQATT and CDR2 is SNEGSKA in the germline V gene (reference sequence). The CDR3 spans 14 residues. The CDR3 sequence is CSAILQGLTNEQFF.

The CDR3 protein is CSVGGSTDTQYF. V gene TRBV29-1 combines with J gene TRBJ2-3; TCRdb picks TRBD2, but there is no DNA to check that call. This CDR3 comprises 12 residues. Germline-derived CDR1 and CDR2 are SQVTM and ANQGSEA.

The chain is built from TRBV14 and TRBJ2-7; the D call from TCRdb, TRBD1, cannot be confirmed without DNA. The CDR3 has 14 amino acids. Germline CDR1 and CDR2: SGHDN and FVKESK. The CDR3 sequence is CASSHRDNPYEQYF.

The CDR3 here is CASAGSSYEQYF. This chain uses TRBV27 with TRBJ2-7. Looked up from germline, CDR1 is MNHEY and CDR2 is SMNVEV (reference sequence). The CDR3 runs 12 residues.